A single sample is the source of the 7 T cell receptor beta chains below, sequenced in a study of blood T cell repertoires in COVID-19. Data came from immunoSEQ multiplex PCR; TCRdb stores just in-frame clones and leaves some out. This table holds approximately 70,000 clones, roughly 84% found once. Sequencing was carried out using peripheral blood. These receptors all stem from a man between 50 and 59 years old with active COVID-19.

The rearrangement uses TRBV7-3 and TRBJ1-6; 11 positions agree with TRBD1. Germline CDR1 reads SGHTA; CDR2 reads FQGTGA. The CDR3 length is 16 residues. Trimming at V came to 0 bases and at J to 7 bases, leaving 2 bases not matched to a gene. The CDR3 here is CASSLTRTGGNSPLHF. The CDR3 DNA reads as TGTGCCAGCAGCTTAACCCGGACAGGGGGCAATTCACCCCTCCACTTT. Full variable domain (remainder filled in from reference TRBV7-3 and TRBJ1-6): GAGVSQTPSNKVTEKGKYVELRCDPISGHTALYWYRQSLGQGPEFLIYFQGTGAADDSGLPNDRFFAVRPEGSVSTLKIQRTERGDSAVYLCASSLTRTGGNSPLHFGNGTRLTVT.

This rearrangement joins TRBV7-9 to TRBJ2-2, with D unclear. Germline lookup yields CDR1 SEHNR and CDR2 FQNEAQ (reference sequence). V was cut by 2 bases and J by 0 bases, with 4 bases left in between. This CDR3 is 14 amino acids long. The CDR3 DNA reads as TGTGCCAGCAGCTTATTATCGAACACCGGGGAGCTGTTTTTT. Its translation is CASSLLSNTGELFF.

CDR3 amino acids: CASSVGRGDGYTF. The CDR3 DNA follows: TGTGCCAGCAGTGTGGGCAGGGGAGACGGCTACACCTTC. The rearrangement links TRBV2 to TRBJ1-2; tentatively, D is TRBD1 (6 bases). The V gene lost 4 bases and the J gene lost 8 bases, with 14 bases spanning the gap. The CDR3 contains 13 residues. Germline CDR1 reads SNHLY; CDR2 reads FYNNEI.

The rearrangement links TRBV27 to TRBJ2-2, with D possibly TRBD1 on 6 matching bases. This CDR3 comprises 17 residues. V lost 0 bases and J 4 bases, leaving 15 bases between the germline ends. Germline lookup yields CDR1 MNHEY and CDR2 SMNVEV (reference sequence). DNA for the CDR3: TGTGCCAGCAGTTTATCAACGGCAGGGGTGATCACCGGGGAGCTGTTTTTT. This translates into CASSLSTAGVITGELFF.

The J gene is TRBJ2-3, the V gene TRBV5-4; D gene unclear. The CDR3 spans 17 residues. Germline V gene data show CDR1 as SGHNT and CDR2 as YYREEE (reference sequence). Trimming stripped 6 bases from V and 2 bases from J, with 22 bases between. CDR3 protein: CASNFDPGPRPTDTQYF. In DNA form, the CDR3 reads TGTGCCAGCAACTTTGACCCAGGCCCGCGCCCCACAGATACGCAGTATTTT.

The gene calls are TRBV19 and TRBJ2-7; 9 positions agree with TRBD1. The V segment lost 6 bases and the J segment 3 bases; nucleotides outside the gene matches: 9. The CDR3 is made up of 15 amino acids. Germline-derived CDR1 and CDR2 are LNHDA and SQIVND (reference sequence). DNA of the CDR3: TGTGCCAGTAGCCAGAAGGGGACAGGGTACTACGAGCAGTACTTC. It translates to CASSQKGTGYYEQYF.

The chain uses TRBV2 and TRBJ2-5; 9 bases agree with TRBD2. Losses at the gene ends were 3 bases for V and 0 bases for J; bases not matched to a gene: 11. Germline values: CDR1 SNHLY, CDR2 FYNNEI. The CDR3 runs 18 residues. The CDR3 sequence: CASSDSGLAGPYQETQYF. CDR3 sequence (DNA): TGTGCCAGCAGTGACTCGGGTCTAGCGGGACCGTACCAAGAGACCCAGTACTTC.